This T cell receptor (beta chain) was observed in a study of shared clonotypes between healthy human individuals. Broader study findings: Sharing of clonotypes among donors was expected to vary with sequencing depth. The donor pool, a small one, limited the genetic and exposure-history diversity represented.

Note on this clone: Its matching antigen is unknown.

CDR3 length: 14 residues. V gave up 6 bases and J gave up 6 bases, with 14 bases separating them. Germline CDR1 is SGHTA and CDR2 is FQGTGA. Donors were healthy HIV-negative adults without recently reported acute infections or vaccinations. Genomic DNA of every subset was divided equally among multiple immunoSEQ plates. Assay used: immunoSEQ multiplex PCR; TCRdb lists only in-frame clones, some missing. The top ten hold about an eighth of the sample, which has 400,000 to 550,000 clones, around three quarters seen once. The sequencing input was PBMCs. The TCR was taken from a woman aged 40-49 years in good health. Some clones in this sample may be carry-over from other donors' samples. This sequence joins TRBV7-3 and TRBJ2-2; D might be TRBD2 (6 bases). The CDR3 DNA sequence: TGTGCCAGCAGGCAGGGCGGGGCACCCGGGGAGCTGTTTTTT. Its translation: CASRQGGAPGELFF. Variable domain in full (rest from reference TRBV7-3 and TRBJ2-2): GAGVSQTPSNKVTEKGKYVELRCDPISGHTALYWYRQSLGQGPEFLIYFQGTGAADDSGLPNDRFFAVRPEGSVSTLKIQRTERGDSAVYLCASRQGGAPGELFFGEGSRLTVL.